The 15 T cell receptor beta chains presented below share a single source sample, sequenced in a study of blood T cell repertoires in COVID-19. Produced via immunoSEQ multiplex PCR; TCRdb's table is partial and in-frame only. The sample yields about 160,000 clones, over 60% seen once. The sample taken for sequencing was peripheral blood. The receptors come from a woman older than 75 with acute or convalescent COVID-19.

The chain employs TRBV6-5 and TRBJ2-2; 7 nucleotides agree with TRBD1. The junction had 5 bases not matched to a gene; V was cut back by 5 bases and J by 2 bases. CDR1 and CDR2 (germline): MNHEY, SVGAGI. CDR3 length equals 15 residues. The CDR3 here is CASSRDSTNTGELFF. The CDR3 nucleotides read TGTGCCAGCAGTCGGGACAGCACAAACACCGGGGAGCTGTTTTTT.

The rearrangement links TRBV21-1 to TRBJ2-5; the table's TRBD2 call for D was not verified on the DNA. TRBV21-1 is classified as a pseudogene. The CDR3 covers 16 residues. Here the CDR3 reads CASSSPKTSGKETQYF. In DNA form, the CDR3 reads TGTGCCAGCAGCTCACCTAAGACTAGCGGTAAAGAGACCCAGTACTTC.

The gene calls are TRBV7-3 and TRBJ2-1; 7 bases agree with TRBD1. V shed 5 bases, J shed 9 bases, and the junction held 7 bases outside the gene matches. This CDR3 region has 13 residues. Germline V gene sequence: CDR1 SGHTA, CDR2 FQGTGA. The CDR3 bases are TGTGCCAGCAGCACAACACAGGGGAGTGAGCAGTTCTTC. Its translation is CASSTTQGSEQFF.

The rearrangement links TRBV6-5 to TRBJ2-1; 9 bases agree with TRBD1. Looked up from germline, CDR1 is MNHEY and CDR2 is SVGAGI. The CDR3 is made up of 14 amino acids. With V trimmed by 5 bases and J by 7 bases, 6 bases remained unmatched. The CDR3 nucleotides are TGTGCCAGCAGTAGCCCCGGACAGGGGAATGAGCAGTTCTTC. Protein: CASSSPGQGNEQFF.

V usage is TRBV2 and J usage is TRBJ2-5; the match to TRBD1 covers 7 bases. The CDR3 is made up of 13 amino acids. Germline values: CDR1 SNHLY, CDR2 FYNNEI. J was trimmed by 5 bases and V by 5 bases; bases with no gene match: 5. Written as DNA, the CDR3 is TGTGCCAGCAGTACGGGACAGTTGGAGACCCAGTACTTC. This gives the protein CASSTGQLETQYF.

The J gene is TRBJ2-2, the V gene TRBV21-1; TRBD1 is the table's D call, not checked against the DNA. TRBV21-1 constitutes a pseudogene. CDR3 length: 13 residues. This CDR3 is CASRRGRTGELFF. The CDR3 nucleotides read TGTGCCAGTAGGAGGGGGCGAACCGGGGAGCTGTTTTTT.

The chain has TRBV5-1 and TRBJ2-2; weak D call: TRBD1 (6 bases). Deletions cut 5 bases from V and 2 bases from J, with 13 bases between. Germline V gene sequence: CDR1 SGHRS, CDR2 YFSETQ. CDR3 size: 15 residues. The CDR3 here is CASSPGQLNTGELFF. CDR3 bases: TGCGCCAGCAGTCCCGGACAGCTTAACACCGGGGAGCTGTTTTTT.

V and J are TRBV5-6 and TRBJ2-1, with 7 bases aligning to TRBD2. J was trimmed by 0 bases and V by 4 bases; bases with no gene match: 10. CDR1 SGHDT and CDR2 YYEEEE come from the germline V gene. The CDR3 spans 17 residues. The CDR3 protein is CASSGGAGRSSYNEQFF. As DNA, the CDR3 is TGTGCCAGCAGCGGGGGAGCGGGGCGAAGCTCCTACAATGAGCAGTTCTTC.

The chain employs TRBV18 and TRBJ1-5; D ambiguous. Germline values: CDR1 KGHSH, CDR2 LQKENI. This CDR3 comprises 17 residues. V shed 2 bases and J shed 2 bases, with 16 bases lying between them. CDR3 bases: TGTGCCAGCTCACCAGTCCGGGTGTCTAATGGCAATCAGCCCCAGCATTTT. The encoded protein is CASSPVRVSNGNQPQHF.

The chain employs TRBV11-2 and TRBJ1-1, with D uncertain. V was clipped by 3 bases and J by 8 bases, with 10 bases between them. The CDR3 loop spans 12 amino acids. Germline-derived CDR1 and CDR2 are SGHAT and FQNNGV. CDR3 sequence (DNA): TGTGCCAGCAGCTTTAATACAGCCGAAGCTTTCTTT. Residues: CASSFNTAEAFF.

The V and J genes are TRBV14 and TRBJ2-5, with 8 bases fitting TRBD1. The CDR3 runs 15 residues. Germline values: CDR1 SGHDN, CDR2 FVKESK. The ends lost 1 base at V and 5 bases at J; junction bases unmatched: 6. CDR3 amino acids: CASSQVAGGMETQYF. The CDR3 coding sequence is TGTGCCAGCAGCCAAGTGGCAGGGGGCATGGAGACCCAGTACTTC.

The rearrangement uses TRBV5-5 and TRBJ1-2; the D gene is possibly TRBD1 (6 bases). Germline CDR1 is SGHKS and CDR2 is YYEKEE (reference sequence). Trimming left V 4 bases short and J 0 bases short, with 13 bases between. The CDR3 has 15 residues. CDR3 coding DNA: TGTGCCAGCAGCAATGCCGGGACAACTAACTATGGCTACACCTTC. It yields the protein CASSNAGTTNYGYTF. The whole variable domain, remainder taken from reference TRBV5-5 and TRBJ1-2, is DAGVTQSPTHLIKTRGQQVTLRCSPISGHKSVSWYQQVLGQGPQFIFQYYEKEERGRGNFPDRFSARQFPNYSSELNVNALLLGDSALYLCASSNAGTTNYGYTFGSGTRLTVV.

This clone was seen only once. The chain couples TRBV18 to TRBJ2-1, with a tentative D call TRBD1 (5 bases). V was cut by 6 bases and J by 7 bases, with 25 bases left in between. The CDR3 extends over 17 amino acids. Germline-derived CDR1 and CDR2 are KGHSH and LQKENI. CDR3 coding DNA: TGTGCCAGCTCGGGCGAAGTCCGGACAAACCAAAGGAATGAGCAGTTCTTC. This translates into CASSGEVRTNQRNEQFF.

This sequence joins TRBV5-1 and TRBJ2-7, with 9 bases that match TRBD1. This CDR3 is 14 amino acids long. J was trimmed by 0 bases and V by 7 bases; bases with no gene match: 5. CDR1 is SGHRS, CDR2 YFSETQ, per germline. The DNA for the CDR3 is TGCGCCAGCGGAGGACAGGGGAGCTCCTACGAGCAGTACTTC. It translates to CASGGQGSSYEQYF.

The chain recombines TRBV5-4 with TRBJ2-2, with TRBD2 matching 11 bases. The CDR3 contains 15 residues. The V gene's germline CDR1 is SGHNT and CDR2 YYREEE (reference sequence). The J segment lost 4 bases and the V segment lost 4 bases, leaving 3 bases of the junction unmatched. CDR3 amino acids: CASSEGLAATGELFF. The CDR3 nucleotides read TGTGCCAGCAGCGAGGGACTAGCGGCCACCGGGGAGCTGTTTTTT.